This T cell receptor beta chain derives from a study of cytotoxic CD8 clonotypes in ibrutinib-treated CLL. Study details: Sequencing produced an average of about 250,000 productive templates and 85,000 to 100,000 productive rearrangements per sample.

Clones were sequenced by immunoSEQ multiplex PCR, and TCRdb holds only the in-frame ones, with some missing. The table lists around 140,000 clones, 80% to 90% of them singletons. Study-level points and caveats: Against age-matched healthy donors, baseline clonality ran higher and tracked circulating CD8+ T-cell counts.

The V gene's germline CDR1 is LNHDA and CDR2 SQIVND (reference sequence). The CDR3 runs to 14 residues. Losses at the gene ends were 7 bases for V and 5 bases for J; bases not matched to a gene: 8. About this clone itself: Its antigen remains unknown.

Sequenced here: PBMCs, sampled after 24 months of ibrutinib treatment. The sequence was collected from a human donor with chronic lymphocytic leukemia. V gene TRBV19 combines with J gene TRBJ2-3; 8 bases agree with TRBD2. The CDR3: CASKGTSTLDTQYF. The CDR3 DNA follows: TGTGCCAGTAAGGGGACTAGTACACTAGATACGCAGTATTTT.